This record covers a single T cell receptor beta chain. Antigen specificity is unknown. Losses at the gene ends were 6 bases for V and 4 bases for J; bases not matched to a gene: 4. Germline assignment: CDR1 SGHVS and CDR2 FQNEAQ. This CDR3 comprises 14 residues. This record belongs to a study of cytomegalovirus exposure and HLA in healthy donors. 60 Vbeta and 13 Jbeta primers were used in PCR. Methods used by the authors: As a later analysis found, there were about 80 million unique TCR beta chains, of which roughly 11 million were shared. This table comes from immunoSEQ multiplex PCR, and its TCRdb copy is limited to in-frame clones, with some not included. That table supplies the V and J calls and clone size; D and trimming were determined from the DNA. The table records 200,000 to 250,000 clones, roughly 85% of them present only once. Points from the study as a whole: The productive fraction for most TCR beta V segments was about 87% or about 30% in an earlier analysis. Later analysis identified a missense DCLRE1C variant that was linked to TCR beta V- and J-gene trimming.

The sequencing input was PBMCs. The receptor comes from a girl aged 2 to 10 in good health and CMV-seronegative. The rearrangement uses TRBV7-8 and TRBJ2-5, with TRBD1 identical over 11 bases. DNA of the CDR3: TGTGCCAGCAGTGAGGACAGGGGGCGAGAGACCCAGTACTTC. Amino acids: CASSEDRGRETQYF. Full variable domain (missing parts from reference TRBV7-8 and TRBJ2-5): GAGVSQSPRYKVAKRGQDVALRCDPISGHVSLFWYQQALGQGPEFLTYFQNEAQLDKSGLPSDRFFAERPEGSVSTLKIQRTQQEDSAVYLCASSEDRGRETQYFGPGTRLLVL.